A single sample gave rise to the 7 T cell receptor beta chains below, sequenced in a study of identical twins. A single record per CDR3 protein comes from TCRdb applying MiXCR to the 5' RACE reads. The table has approximately 620,000 distinct CDR3 sequences, roughly 8% seen once; the top ten hold 0.98%. Separately, the same data were catalogued under a study of yellow fever vaccine responses in identical twins.

What was sequenced was PBMCs. These TCRs come from a woman in her late teens or twenties in good health.

The rearrangement links TRBV28 to TRBJ2-1; D is uncertain. The CDR3 extends over 15 amino acids. The V gene lost 3 bases and the J gene lost 5 bases, with 14 bases spanning the gap. The germline V gene encodes CDR1 MDHEN and CDR2 SYDVKM. Here the CDR3 DNA reads TGTGCCAGCAGTTTCGAGACAACACTTAACAATGAGCAGTTCTTC. Protein: CASSFETTLNNEQFF.

This clonotype has at least ten counts. The V gene is TRBV6-4, the J gene TRBJ2-3; TRBD2 agrees at 8 bases. The V gene's germline CDR1 is MRHNA and CDR2 SNTAGT. Trimming cost V 0 bases and J 6 bases; bases outside gene matches: 8. The CDR3 sequence is 16 residues long. The CDR3 region is CASSDSETSDIDTQYF. CDR3 bases: TGTGCCAGCAGTGACTCCGAGACTAGCGATATTGATACGCAGTATTTT.

The gene calls are TRBV3-1 and TRBJ2-7, with 10 bases matching TRBD1. The germline CDR1 and CDR2 sequences are LGHDT and YNNKEL (reference sequence). The length of the CDR3 is 15 residues. Trimming removed 4 bases from V and 3 bases from J; junction bases left unmatched: 6. CDR3 residues: CASSRVGQGGYEQYF. Here the CDR3 DNA reads TGTGCCAGCAGCCGTGTCGGACAGGGGGGCTACGAGCAGTACTTC.

The sample holds a few counts of this clonotype. The rearrangement joins TRBV11-2 to TRBJ2-7, with 7 bases fitting TRBD2. The CDR3 totals 14 residues. Per germline, CDR1 SGHAT and CDR2 FQNNGV. V trimming: 5 bases; J trimming: 8 bases; junction bases outside the gene matches: 12. CDR3: CASSPPGTTKKQYF. CDR3 bases: TGTGCCAGCAGCCCTCCCGGGACTACTAAGAAGCAGTACTTC. Complete variable domain (other parts from reference TRBV11-2 and TRBJ2-7): EAGVAQSPRYKIIEKRQSVAFWCNPISGHATLYWYQQILGQGPKLLIQFQNNGVVDDSQLPKDRFSAERLKGVDSTLKIQPAKLEDSAVYLCASSPPGTTKKQYFGPGTRLTVT.

This clonotype was detected ten times or more. This sequence joins TRBV4-2 and TRBJ2-4; 8 bases line up with TRBD1. Germline CDR1 is LGHNA and CDR2 is YNFKEQ. V lost 1 base, J lost 0 bases, and 2 bases stayed unmatched. This CDR3 region has 16 residues. The CDR3 sequence: CASSQVQGGAKNIQYF. DNA for the CDR3: TGTGCCAGCAGCCAAGTACAGGGGGGAGCCAAAAACATTCAGTACTTC.

This chain links TRBV7-9 with TRBJ2-1; D possibly matches TRBD1 or TRBD2 (5 bases each). Germline CDR1 is SEHNR and CDR2 is FQNEAQ (reference sequence). Trimming removed 5 bases at V and 5 bases at J, with 16 bases between. This CDR3 has 15 residues. CDR3 loop: CASSLAHGDHNEQFF. The CDR3 bases are TGTGCCAGCAGCCTCGCCCATGGGGACCACAATGAGCAGTTCTTC.

This chain links TRBV7-9 with TRBJ2-1, with 10 bases aligning to TRBD1. V shed 5 bases and J 15 bases; nucleotides not matched to a gene: 13. The CDR3 covers 14 residues. From germline, CDR1 is SEHNR and CDR2 FQNEAQ (reference sequence). CDR3 in amino acids: CASSGRDRGGLMFF. As DNA, the CDR3 is TGTGCCAGCAGCGGCCGGGACAGGGGTGGCCTTATGTTCTTC. The whole variable domain, remainder taken from reference TRBV7-9 and TRBJ2-1, is DTGVSQNPRHKITKRGQNVTFRCDPISEHNRLYWYRQTLGQGPEFLTYFQNEAQLEKSRLLSDRFSAERPKGSFSTLEIQRTEQGDSAMYLCASSGRDRGGLMFFGPGTRLTVL.